This T cell receptor beta chain stems from a study of CD8 T cells in Susac syndrome. This CDR3 is built from 14 residues. The trim removed 4 bases at V and 2 bases at J, leaving 5 bases unmatched. Per germline, CDR1 SGHDT and CDR2 YYEEEE. The RNA, about 0.45 to 1 ug, was put through reverse transcription using random hexamers. immunoSEQ multiplex PCR amplified TCR beta CDR3 across 54 Vbeta, 13 Jbeta. TCRdb re-called the immunoSEQ multiplex PCR reads through MiXCR, storing one row per CDR3 protein. Of about 81,000 distinct CDR3 sequences in the sample, 94% were seen once. This clonotype originated in a human donor with Susac syndrome. This chain links TRBV5-6 with TRBJ1-2; 7 bases match TRBD1. What was sequenced was CD8+ T cells from PBMCs. The CDR3 region has the DNA TGTGCCAGCAGCATGGGACAGTCCAACTATGGCTACACCTTC. This encodes CASSMGQSNYGYTF.